This TCR beta chain was recorded in a study of memory CD4+ T cells and cytomegalovirus serostatus. Overall study results and limits: A US-trained random forest predicted CMV serostatus with median AUC around 0.9. The CMV-associated TCR signature appears largely within the CD4+ memory repertoire.

Single viable CD3+CD4+CD8-CD45RO+ cells were sorted as the memory CD4+ T cells. CMV serostatus came from serum IgG against pp150, pp28, p38, p52. Per the germline V gene, CDR1 is PRHDT and CDR2 is FYEKMQ (reference sequence). The V gene end was trimmed by 2 bases and the J gene end by 5 bases; junction bases not matched to a gene: 6. This CDR3 spans 15 amino acids. Authors' analysis steps: After removing out-of-frame reads, around 2 million distinct TCRbeta sequences remained. The data were produced by immunoSEQ multiplex PCR, yet TCRdb's version contains in-frame clones alone and is incomplete. V and J calls and clone size are copied from that table; D and trimming were computed from the DNA. The sample has some 40,000 clones; around three quarters are singletons. Turning to this clone: Antigen: not known.

The sequenced sample consisted of memory CD4+ T cells from blood. The source of this sequence is an adult in good health and CMV-seropositive. The genes are TRBV13 and TRBJ2-7; TRBD2 agrees at 10 bases. CDR3 DNA sequence: TGTGCCAGCAGCTTACGATCCCTAGCGGGAGACGAGCAGTACTTC. Translation: CASSLRSLAGDEQYF.